The 4 T cell receptor beta chains below were found in one sample sequenced in a study of CD8+CD57+ T cells in acquired aplastic anemia listed by TCRdb under 2018. Sequencing used an Illumina HiSeq 2000. Profiling of TCR beta VDJ combinations and CDR3 sequences used genomic DNA as the template. The public reads were run again by TCRdb, first through fastp at Q25 and then through MiXCR, and only productive beta chains were kept. Here each entry gathers all rows of one CDR3 protein and keeps the most common genes and DNA. Here the sample has some 130,000 distinct CDR3 sequences; 48% occur a single time. Jointly, the top ten make up 2% to 3% of the sample. Sample: sorted CD4+, CD8+, or CD8+CD57+ T cells (not recorded which) from PBMCs. All receptors derive from a human donor in good health, serving as a control.

This chain uses TRBV29-1 with TRBJ1-1, with TRBD1 identical over 8 bases. Germline trimming cut 6 bases from V and 4 bases from J; bases unmatched to any gene: 10. The length of the CDR3 is 14 residues. Looked up from germline, CDR1 is SQVTM and CDR2 is ANQGSEA. As DNA, the CDR3 is TGCAGCGTGACTTCGACAGGGGAGAGCACTGAAGCTTTCTTT. Translating it yields CSVTSTGESTEAFF.

This clonotype was recorded many times. This chain links TRBV7-8 with TRBJ1-5; the D gene is possibly TRBD1 (5 bases). The CDR3 is 16 residues long. Germline lookup yields CDR1 SGHVS and CDR2 FQNEAQ. V gave up 3 bases and J gave up 1 base, with 13 bases separating them. The CDR3 bases are TGTGCCAGCAGCTTCAGAGTCGGGGGAAGCAATCAGCCCCAGCATTTT. Amino acid sequence: CASSFRVGGSNQPQHF.

The chain is built from TRBV7-3 and TRBJ1-2, with D unclear. Trimming took off 6 bases at V and 6 bases at J, with 8 bases between the two ends. This CDR3 contains 11 residues. Germline V gene sequence: CDR1 SGHTA, CDR2 FQGTGA. The CDR3 protein is CASSGGHGYTF. The CDR3 region has the DNA TGTGCCAGCAGTGGCGGGCATGGCTACACCTTC.

The chain carries TRBV2 and TRBJ2-7; TRBD1 is a possible D gene (5 bases). The V and J ends lost 6 bases and 2 bases respectively, with 8 bases between them. This CDR3 contains 12 residues. CDR1 and CDR2 (germline): SNHLY, FYNNEI. DNA of the CDR3: TGTGCCAGCAGGGGGCAAACCTACGAGCAGTACTTC. It yields the protein CASRGQTYEQYF.